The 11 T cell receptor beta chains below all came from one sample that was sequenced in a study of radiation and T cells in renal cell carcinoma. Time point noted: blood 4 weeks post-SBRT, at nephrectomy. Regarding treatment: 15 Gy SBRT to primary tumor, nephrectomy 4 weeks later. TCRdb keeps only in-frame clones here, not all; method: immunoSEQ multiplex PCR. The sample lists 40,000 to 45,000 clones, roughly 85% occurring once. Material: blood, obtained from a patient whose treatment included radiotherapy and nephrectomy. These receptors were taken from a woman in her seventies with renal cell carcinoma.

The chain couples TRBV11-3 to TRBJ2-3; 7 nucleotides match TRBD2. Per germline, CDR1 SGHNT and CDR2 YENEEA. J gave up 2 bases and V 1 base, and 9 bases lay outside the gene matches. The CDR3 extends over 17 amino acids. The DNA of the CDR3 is TGTGCCAGCAGCTTAGGGGGTGAGCGGGAAGTCACAGATACGCAGTATTTT. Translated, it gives CASSLGGEREVTDTQYF.

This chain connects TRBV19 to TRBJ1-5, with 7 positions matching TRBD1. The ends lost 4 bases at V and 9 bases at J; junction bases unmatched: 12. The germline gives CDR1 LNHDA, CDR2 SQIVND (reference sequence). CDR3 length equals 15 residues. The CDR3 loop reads CASSRDSTGKGPQHF. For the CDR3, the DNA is TGTGCCAGTAGTAGGGACAGTACGGGAAAGGGGCCCCAGCATTTT.

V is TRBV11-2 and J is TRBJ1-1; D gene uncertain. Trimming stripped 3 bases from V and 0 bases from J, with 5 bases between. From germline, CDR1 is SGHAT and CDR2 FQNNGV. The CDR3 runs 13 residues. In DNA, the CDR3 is TGTGCCAGCAGCTTTCAACTGAACACTGAAGCTTTCTTT. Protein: CASSFQLNTEAFF.

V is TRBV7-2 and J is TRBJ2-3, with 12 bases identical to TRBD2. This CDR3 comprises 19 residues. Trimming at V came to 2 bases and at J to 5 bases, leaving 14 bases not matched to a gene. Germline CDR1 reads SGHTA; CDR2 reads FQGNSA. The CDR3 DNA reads TGTGCCAGCAGCTTAATATGGAGGACTAGCGGGGCGCGGGGAGATACGCAGTATTTT. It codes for CASSLIWRTSGARGDTQYF.

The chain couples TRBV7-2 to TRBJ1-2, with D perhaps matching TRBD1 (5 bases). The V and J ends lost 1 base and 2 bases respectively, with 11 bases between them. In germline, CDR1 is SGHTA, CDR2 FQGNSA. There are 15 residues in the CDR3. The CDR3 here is CASSLGGVGNYGYTF. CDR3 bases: TGTGCCAGCAGCTTAGGAGGGGTGGGAAACTATGGCTACACCTTC.

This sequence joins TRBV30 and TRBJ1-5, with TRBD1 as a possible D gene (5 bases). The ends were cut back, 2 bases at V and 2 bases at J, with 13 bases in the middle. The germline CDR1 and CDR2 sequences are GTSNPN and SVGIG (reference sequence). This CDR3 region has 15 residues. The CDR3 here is CAWSWGNSRNQPQHF. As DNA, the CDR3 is TGTGCCTGGAGTTGGGGGAACTCGCGCAATCAGCCCCAGCATTTT.

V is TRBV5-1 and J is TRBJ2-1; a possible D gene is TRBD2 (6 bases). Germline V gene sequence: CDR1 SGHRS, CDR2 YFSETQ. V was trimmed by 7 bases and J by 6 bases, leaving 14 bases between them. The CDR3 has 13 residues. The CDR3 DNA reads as TGCGCCAGCGCTCTTGGCGGGATCAATGAGCAGTTCTTC. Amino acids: CASALGGINEQFF. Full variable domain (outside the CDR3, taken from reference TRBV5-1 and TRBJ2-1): KAGVTQTPRYLIKTRGQQVTLSCSPISGHRSVSWYQQTPGQGLQFLFEYFSETQRNKGNFPGRFSGRQFSNSRSEMNVSTLELGDSALYLCASALGGINEQFFGPGTRLTVL.

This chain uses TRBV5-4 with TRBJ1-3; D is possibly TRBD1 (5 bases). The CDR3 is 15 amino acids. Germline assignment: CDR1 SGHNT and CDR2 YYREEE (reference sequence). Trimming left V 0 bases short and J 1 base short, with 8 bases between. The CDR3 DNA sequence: TGTGCCAGCAGCTTGGGTGCAGGGTCTGGAAACACCATATATTTT. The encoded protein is CASSLGAGSGNTIYF. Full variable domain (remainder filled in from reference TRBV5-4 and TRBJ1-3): ETGVTQSPTHLIKTRGQQVTLRCSSQSGHNTVSWYQQALGQGPQFIFQYYREEENGRGNFPPRFSGLQFPNYSSELNVNALELDDSALYLCASSLGAGSGNTIYFGEGSWLTVV.

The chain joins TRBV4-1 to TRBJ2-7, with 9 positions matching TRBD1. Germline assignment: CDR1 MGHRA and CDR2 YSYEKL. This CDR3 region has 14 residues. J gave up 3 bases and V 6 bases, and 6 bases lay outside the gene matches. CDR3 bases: TGCGCCAGCAGACAGGACAGGGGAGGCTACGAGCAGTACTTC. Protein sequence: CASRQDRGGYEQYF.

CDR3 in DNA: TGTGCCAGCAGTTACCCCGGACAGGGGAACACTGAAGCTTTCTTT. Translated: CASSYPGQGNTEAFF. This chain joins TRBV6-6 and TRBJ1-1; 8 positions agree with TRBD1. There are 15 residues in the CDR3. Per the germline V gene, CDR1 is MNHNY and CDR2 is SVGAGI (reference sequence). J was trimmed by 1 base and V by 2 bases; bases with no gene match: 3.

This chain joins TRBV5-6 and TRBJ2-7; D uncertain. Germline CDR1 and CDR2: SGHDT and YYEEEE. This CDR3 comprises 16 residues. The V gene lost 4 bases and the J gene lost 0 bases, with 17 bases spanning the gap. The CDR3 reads CASSRTGLVFSYEQYF. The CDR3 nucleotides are TGTGCCAGCAGCCGTACGGGTCTAGTTTTCTCCTACGAGCAGTACTTC. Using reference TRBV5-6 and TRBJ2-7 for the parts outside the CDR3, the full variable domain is DAGVTQSPTHLIKTRGQQVTLRCSPKSGHDTVSWYQQALGQGPQFIFQYYEEEERQRGNFPDRFSGHQFPNYSSELNVNALLLGDSALYLCASSRTGLVFSYEQYFGPGTRLTVT.